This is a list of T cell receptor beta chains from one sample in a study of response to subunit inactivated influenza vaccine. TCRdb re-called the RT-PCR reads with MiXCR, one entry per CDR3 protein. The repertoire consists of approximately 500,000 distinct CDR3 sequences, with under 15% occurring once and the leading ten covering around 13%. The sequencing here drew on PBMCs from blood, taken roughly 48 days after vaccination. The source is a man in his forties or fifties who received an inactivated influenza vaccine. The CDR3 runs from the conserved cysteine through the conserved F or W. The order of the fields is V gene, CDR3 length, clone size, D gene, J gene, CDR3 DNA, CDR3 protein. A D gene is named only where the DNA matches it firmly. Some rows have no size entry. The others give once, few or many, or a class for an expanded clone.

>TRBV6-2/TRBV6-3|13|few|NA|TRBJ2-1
TGTGCCAGCAACGTTTTAGGGAACAATGAGCAGTTCTTC
CASNVLGNNEQFF
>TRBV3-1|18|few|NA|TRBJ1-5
TGTGCCAGCAGCCCATCCCTTTGGGCAGGGACGAGCAATCAGCCCCAGCATTTT
CASSPSLWAGTSNQPQHF
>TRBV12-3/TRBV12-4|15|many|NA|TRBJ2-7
TGTGCCACCACCTTAGGACCGGGCCTCGCCTACGAGCAGTACTTC
CATTLGPGLAYEQYF
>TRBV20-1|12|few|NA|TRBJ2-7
TGCAGTGCTCAACAGGCCGACTACGAGCAGTACTTC
CSAQQADYEQYF
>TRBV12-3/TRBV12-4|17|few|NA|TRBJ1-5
TGTGCCAGCAGTTTGGGGCAGGGCCAGTCCGGGAATCAGCCCCAGCATTTT
CASSLGQGQSGNQPQHF
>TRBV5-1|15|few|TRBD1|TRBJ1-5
TGCGCCAGCAGCGAAAGCGACAGGGTTACTCAGCCCCAGCATTTT
CASSESDRVTQPQHF
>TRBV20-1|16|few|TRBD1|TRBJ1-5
TGCAGTGCTAGAGCGGGACAGGGGGCGCCGAGTCAGCCCCAGCATTTT
CSARAGQGAPSQPQHF
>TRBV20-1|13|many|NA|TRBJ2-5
TGCAGTGCTAGAGAAGGGGCGGAAGAGACCCAGTACTTC
CSAREGAEETQYF
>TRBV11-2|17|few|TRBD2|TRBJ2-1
TGTGCCAGCAGCTTAGATTTCGGACTAGCGGTTTACAATGAGCAGTTCTTC
CASSLDFGLAVYNEQFF
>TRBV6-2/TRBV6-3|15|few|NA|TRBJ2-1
TGTGCCAGCAGCATAACAGGGAGCTCCTACAATGAGCAGTTCTTC
CASSITGSSYNEQFF
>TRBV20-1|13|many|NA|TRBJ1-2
TGCAGTGCTAGAGATGCGCAGGGTCTTAGCTACACCTTC
CSARDAQGLSYTF
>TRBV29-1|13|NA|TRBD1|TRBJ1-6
TGCAGCGTTGAGCGAGACAGGGGTTCACCCCTCCACTTT
CSVERDRGSPLHF
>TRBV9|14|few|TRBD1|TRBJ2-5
TGTGCCAGCAGCGTGTCGCAGGGGGTAGAGACCCAGTACTTC
CASSVSQGVETQYF
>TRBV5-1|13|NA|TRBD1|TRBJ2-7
TGCGCCAGCAGTCAACAGGGGGCTCGGGAGCAGTACTTC
CASSQQGAREQYF
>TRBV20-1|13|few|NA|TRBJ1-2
TGCAGTGCTCCCGCCCAGGCGGGGTATGGCTACACCTTC
CSAPAQAGYGYTF
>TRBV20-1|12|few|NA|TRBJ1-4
TGCAGTGCTACTACCCGGAATGAAAAACTGTTTTTT
CSATTRNEKLFF
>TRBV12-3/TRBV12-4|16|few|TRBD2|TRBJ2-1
TGTGCCAGCAGTTCACGGACTAGCGGGGAAAACAATGAGCAGTTCTTC
CASSSRTSGENNEQFF
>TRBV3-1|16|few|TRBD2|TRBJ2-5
TGTGCCAGCAGCCAGGCTAGCGGAGGCCCCCAAGAGACCCAGTACTTC
CASSQASGGPQETQYF
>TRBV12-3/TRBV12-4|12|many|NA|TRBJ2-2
TGTGCCAGCAGTTTCTCGGCCGGGGAGCTGTTTTTT
CASSFSAGELFF
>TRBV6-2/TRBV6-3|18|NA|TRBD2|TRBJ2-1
TGTGCCAGCAGTTTTCCGCGGACTAGCGGGAGGGCCTACAATGAGCAGTTCTTC
CASSFPRTSGRAYNEQFF
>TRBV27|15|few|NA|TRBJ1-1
TGTGCCAGCCTACCGGGACGACCTGAGGTTTTTGAAGCTTTCTTT
CASLPGRPEVFEAFF
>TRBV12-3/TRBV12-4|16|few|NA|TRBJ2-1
TGTGCCAGCAGTTTAGTTGAATGGGGGAATAACAATGAGCAGTTCTTC
CASSLVEWGNNNEQFF
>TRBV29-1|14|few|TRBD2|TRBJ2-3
TGCAGCGTGTCACTACTAGCGCCCACAGATACGCAGTATTTT
CSVSLLAPTDTQYF
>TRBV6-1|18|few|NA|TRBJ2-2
TGTGCCAGCAGCCATGGAATCGCCACCGAGATAAGGACCGGGGAGCTGTTTTTT
CASSHGIATEIRTGELFF
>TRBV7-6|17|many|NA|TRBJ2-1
TGTGCCAGCAGCCCACCGGGGTTGTCGAGCTCCTACAATGAGCAGTTCTTC
CASSPPGLSSSYNEQFF
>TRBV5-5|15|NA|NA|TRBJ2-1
TGTGCCAGCAGCTTTGAGGGAGATTTGGTCGATGAGCAGTTCTTC
CASSFEGDLVDEQFF
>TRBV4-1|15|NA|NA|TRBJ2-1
TGCGCCAGCAGCCGAGACAGCCAGTCCTACAATGAGCAGTTCTTC
CASSRDSQSYNEQFF
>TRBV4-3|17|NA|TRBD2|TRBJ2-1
TGCGCCAGCAGCCAGTATACTAGCGGGAGGTTCGACAATGAGCAGTTCTTC
CASSQYTSGRFDNEQFF
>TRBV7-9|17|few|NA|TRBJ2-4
TGTGCCAGCAGCTTATACGAGGTGGCAGGAGCCAAAAACATTCAGTACTTC
CASSLYEVAGAKNIQYF